Below, 7 T cell receptor beta chains from the same sample are listed, as sequenced in a study of blood T cell repertoires in COVID-19 (dated by TCRdb to 2018 to 2021). Libraries were prepared through the immunoSEQ multiplex PCR assay. TCRdb stores this immuneACCESS table with in-frame sequences only. Part of the clones is absent; in the studies checked, under half of the shortfall reflects unresolved V genes, and no reason is known for the rest. The sample table records 130,000 or so clones; just under 85% of these occur just once. Of the sample, 10% to 15% is held by the ten largest clones. Sequencing used peripheral blood. These receptors all stem from a human donor in a cohort sampled during active COVID-19.

The gene calls are TRBV30 and TRBJ2-2, with 7 positions matching TRBD1. CDR1 and CDR2 from the germline V gene are GTSNPN and SVGIG (reference sequence). The V and J ends lost 4 bases and 5 bases, in that order; junction bases with no gene match: 7. The CDR3 consists of 14 residues. Here the CDR3 reads CAWTWDSTTGELFF. The CDR3 DNA reads TGTGCCTGGACCTGGGACAGCACGACCGGGGAGCTGTTTTTT.

The chain carries TRBV5-1 and TRBJ1-3; no reliable D call. CDR1 and CDR2 (germline): SGHRS, YFSETQ. The V end lost 4 bases, the J end lost 4 bases, and 12 bases lay between the germline ends. The CDR3 spans 14 residues. CDR3 sequence: CASSMDGSGNTIYF. The CDR3, as DNA: TGCGCCAGCAGCATGGACGGTTCCGGAAACACCATATATTTT.

This clone was detected once. This chain uses TRBV5-1 with TRBJ1-2, with TRBD1 matching 10 bases. The CDR3 runs to 15 residues. The germline gives CDR1 SGHRS, CDR2 YFSETQ. After removal of 4 bases from V and 2 bases from J, the junction contained 5 bases not matched to a gene. This chain's CDR3 is CASSPDRGRNYGYTF. DNA for the CDR3: TGCGCCAGCAGCCCAGACAGGGGGCGGAACTATGGCTACACCTTC.

The V call is TRBV3-1 (or the pseudogene TRBV3-2), the J call TRBJ2-2; TRBD2 matches at 9 bases. Germline CDR1 and CDR2: LGHDT and YNNKEL (reference sequence). After removal of 1 base from V and 4 bases from J, the junction contained 1 base not matched to a gene. CDR3 length: 15 residues. The CDR3, as DNA: TGTGCCAGCAGCCAAGCTAGCGGGGTCACCGGGGAGCTGTTTTTT. This encodes CASSQASGVTGELFF.

V gene TRBV4-1 combines with J gene TRBJ2-1; 11 nucleotides agree with TRBD2. Germline trimming cut 4 bases from V and 4 bases from J; bases unmatched to any gene: 3. The CDR3 has 15 residues. CDR1 is MGHRA and CDR2 is YSYEKL in the germline V gene. The CDR3 DNA reads TGCGCCAGCAGCCCACTAGCGGGGGATTACAATGAGCAGTTCTTC. Amino acid sequence: CASSPLAGDYNEQFF.

V gene TRBV30 combines with J gene TRBJ2-3, with 7 positions matching TRBD1. The V and J ends lost 1 base and 4 bases, in that order; junction bases with no gene match: 5. This CDR3 is 14 amino acids long. CDR1 is GTSNPN and CDR2 is SVGIG in the germline V gene (reference sequence). In nucleotides, the CDR3 is TGTGCCTGGAGTGCCCGGACAGGCGCAGATACGCAGTATTTT. Its translation is CAWSARTGADTQYF.

The CDR3 DNA is TGTGCCAGCAGTATGGGGCGGATCTCGAACACCGGGGAGCTGTTTTTT. Translating it yields CASSMGRISNTGELFF. V usage is TRBV5-4 and J usage is TRBJ2-2, with a weak D call TRBD1 (5 bases). V lost 5 bases to trimming and J lost 0 bases, with 14 bases between them. Looked up from germline, CDR1 is SGHNT and CDR2 is YYREEE (reference sequence). The CDR3 is made up of 16 amino acids.